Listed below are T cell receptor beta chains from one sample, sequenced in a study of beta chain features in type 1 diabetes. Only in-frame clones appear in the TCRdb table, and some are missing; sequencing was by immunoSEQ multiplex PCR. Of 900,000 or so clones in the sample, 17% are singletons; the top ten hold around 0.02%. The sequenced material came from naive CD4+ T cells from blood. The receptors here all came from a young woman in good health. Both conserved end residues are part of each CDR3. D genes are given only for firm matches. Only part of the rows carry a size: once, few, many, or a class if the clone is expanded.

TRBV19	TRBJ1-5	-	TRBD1	TGTGCCAGTAGTCCCAGGACAGGGTGGTCACGTCAGCCCCAGCATTTT	CASSPRTGWSRQPQHF
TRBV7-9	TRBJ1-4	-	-	TGTGCCAGCAGCTTAAGGGATAGCGAAAAACTGTTTTTT	CASSLRDSEKLFF
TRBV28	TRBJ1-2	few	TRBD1	TGTGCCAGTCGTATTATCAGCACAGGGGTTGGAGGCTACACCTTC	CASRIISTGVGGYTF
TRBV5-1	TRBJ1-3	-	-	TGCGCCAGCAGCCTCGGACAAACTGGAAACACCATATATTTT	CASSLGQTGNTIYF
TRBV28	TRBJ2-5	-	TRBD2	TGTGCCAGCAGCATCCCTAGCGGGAAAAGCCAAGAGACCCAGTACTTC	CASSIPSGKSQETQYF
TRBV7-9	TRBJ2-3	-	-	TGTGCCAGCAGCTTAGGTTCACATACGCAGTATTTT	CASSLGSHTQYF
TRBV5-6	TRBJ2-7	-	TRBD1	TGTGCCAGCAGCCGAGGACAGGCCCACGAGCAGTACTTC	CASSRGQAHEQYF
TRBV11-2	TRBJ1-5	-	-	TGTGCCAGCAGCGGGGGGGTTGGGCAGGAGCCCCAGCATTTT	CASSGGVGQEPQHF
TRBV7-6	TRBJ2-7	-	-	TGTGCCAGCAGCTTCGGCCAGAACTACGAGCAGTACTTC	CASSFGQNYEQYF
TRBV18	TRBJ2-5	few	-	TGTGCCAGCTCACCGGGGTCTGGAGAGACCCAGTACTTC	CASSPGSGETQYF
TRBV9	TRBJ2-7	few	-	TGTGCCAGCAGCGTAGCGCCAACAGCTGCCTACGAGCAGTACTTC	CASSVAPTAAYEQYF
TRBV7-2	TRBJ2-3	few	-	TGTGCCAGCAGCCTCACAGATACGCAGTATTTT	CASSLTDTQYF
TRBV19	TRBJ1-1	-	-	TGTGCCAGTAGGAAAACAGCTTTCACTGAAGCTTTCTTT	CASRKTAFTEAFF
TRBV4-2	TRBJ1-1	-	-	TGTGCCAGCAGCCAAGAATGGGCACAAATGAACACTGAAGCTTTCTTT	CASSQEWAQMNTEAFF
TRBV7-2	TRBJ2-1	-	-	TGTGCCAGCAGCTTTTCGGGACCCTACAATGAGCAGTTCTTC	CASSFSGPYNEQFF
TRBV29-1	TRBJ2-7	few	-	TGCAGCGTTGAATCAATATCGGGCGAGCAGTACTTC	CSVESISGEQYF
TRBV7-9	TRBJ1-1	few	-	TGTGCCAGCAGCCGAACTCCTATGGCCGGGACTGAAGCTTTCTTT	CASSRTPMAGTEAFF
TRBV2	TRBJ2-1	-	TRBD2	TGTGCCAGCACAGGGAGGGACTCCTACAATGAGCAGTTCTTC	CASTGRDSYNEQFF
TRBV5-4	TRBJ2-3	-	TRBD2	TGTGCCAGCAGCTTGGCGGGACTAGGTCTAGATACGCAGTATTTT	CASSLAGLGLDTQYF